This entry features one T cell receptor (beta chain) sequence. This clone was found once. It has no known antigen specificity. No clone much larger than this one lies a single base away; base qualities are absent. CDR3 length: 11 amino acids, cysteine to phenylalanine. Just CDR3 DNA is preserved here, 33 bases in frame from base 1. V sheds 3 bases and J sheds 7 bases, leaving 7 bases between their ends. CDR1 and CDR2 are drawn from the germline V gene (reference sequence): LNHDA, SQIVND. The intended sense of this specimen's time point label: 12 months on ibrutinib. For TCR beta library preparation, roughly 2.1 micrograms of genomic DNA were isolated from cryopreserved PBMCs. Longitudinal blood samples from CLL patients receiving ibrutinib monotherapy were subjected to high-throughput TCR beta sequencing. Patients were enrolled in a phase 2 open-label single-center ibrutinib monotherapy trial. This entry belongs to a study of cytotoxic CD8 clonotypes in ibrutinib-treated CLL (dated by TCRdb to the early 2020s). Background for the entire study: In this cohort, over 14 patients were treatment-naive and approximately 10 were relapsed/refractory, while around 17 had unmutated IGHV. Partial responses were observed in 24 patients and complete responses in 2; after a median follow-up of around 68 months, remission was maintained in 15 or so patients and progression was observed in approximately 12. Response samples were obtained after a median of about 13 months of treatment, with a range of roughly 6 to 36 months. An average of 255,043 productive templates and roughly 94,000 productive rearrangements was obtained per sample. Longitudinal samples were obtainable from about 30% of the roughly 86 participants in the trial. Cryopreserved peripheral blood mononuclear cells were obtained before treatment, at response, and at either sustained remission or disease progression. Patients were still on ibrutinib when every remission and progressive disease sample was collected.

On a MiSeq, deep resolution sequencing aimed for a depth between 1 in 1 million and 1 in 200,000 T cells, with each clonotype covered about 9.9x on average. TCR beta libraries were generated with the immunoSEQ hsTCRB Kit. Per the original workflow: The data were analyzed with ImmunoSEQ Analyzer and ImmunoSEQ Data Assistant, and V, D and J gene assignments followed IMGT definitions. Clonality, which ranges from 0 to 1, was calculated by subtracting the normalized Shannon entropy of productive rearrangement frequencies from one. Public clonotype analysis was restricted to overrepresented clonotypes comprising at least 0.05% of each patient's repertoire. Some 13 age-matched healthy donor repertoires from immuneACCESS served as clonality controls. What TCRdb holds here is the immuneACCESS table cut down to in-frame rearrangements. Part of the clones is not present; checked against another copy, under half of the missing clones reflect an unresolved V gene, and the others are unexplained. That table supplies the V and J calls and clone size; D and trimming were determined from the DNA. The sample table lists some 140,000 clones, 75% to 95% of them with a count of one. Jointly, the top ten make up roughly a tenth of the sample.

Beyond this particular receptor, the publication reports: Public clonotypes were found to be uncommon and were observed to contract or remain stable during treatment; the increase in clonality was shown to reflect expansion of private clonotypes at ibrutinib response. Sampling times were not matched between sustained-remission and progressing patients, and lymph node repertoires were not studied. Baseline clonality was found to be higher than that of age-matched healthy donors and was strongly correlated with circulating CD8+ T-cell counts. At ibrutinib response clonality went up, during sustained remission it held steady, and at progression it dropped back toward baseline.

Specimen: PBMCs, collected after 12 months of ibrutinib treatment. This chain joins TRBV19 to TRBJ2-7; a confident D gene designation cannot be given. The clonotype originates from a human donor with chronic lymphocytic leukemia. CDR3 sequence: CASSIQEEQYF. The DNA reads as follows: TGTGCCAGTAGTATTCAGGAAGAGCAGTACTTC.